The table lists the clone carrying this T cell receptor beta chain with a few counts. V was cut by 0 bases and J by 0 bases, with 21 bases left in between. Germline V gene lookup returns CDR1 DFQATT and CDR2 SNEGSKA (reference sequence). This CDR3 is 18 amino acids long. The source of the sample is a study of identical twins. MiXCR, applied by TCRdb to the 5' RACE reads, yields one record per CDR3 protein. Of just over 500,000 distinct CDR3 sequences in the sample, 20% to 25% are singletons; the top ten hold about 0.93%. This same sample was also part of a study on T cells expressing NK-cell markers.

The source material was CD4+ T cells sorted from blood. This sequence originates from a woman aged 18-29 years in good health. The chain combines TRBV20-1 with TRBJ2-7, with D perhaps matching TRBD2 (6 bases). DNA for the CDR3: TGCAGTGCTAGAGAGGGGGGTGGGCTAGCGATCGTCTCCTACGAGCAGTACTTC. Encoded protein: CSAREGGGLAIVSYEQYF.